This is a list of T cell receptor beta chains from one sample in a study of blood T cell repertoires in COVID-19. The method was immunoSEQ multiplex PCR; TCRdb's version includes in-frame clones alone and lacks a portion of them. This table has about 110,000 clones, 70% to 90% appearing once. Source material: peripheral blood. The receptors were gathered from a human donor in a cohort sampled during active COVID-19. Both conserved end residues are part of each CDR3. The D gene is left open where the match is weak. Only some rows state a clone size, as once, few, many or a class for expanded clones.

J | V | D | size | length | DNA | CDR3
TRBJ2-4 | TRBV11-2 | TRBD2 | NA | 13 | TGTGCCAGCAGCTTGGGGCGGGGACTAGGTCGGTACTTC | CASSLGRGLGRYF
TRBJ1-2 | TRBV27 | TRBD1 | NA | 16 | TGTGCCAGCAGTCCAGGGGGCCTCCTATCTAACTATGGCTACACCTTC | CASSPGGLLSNYGYTF
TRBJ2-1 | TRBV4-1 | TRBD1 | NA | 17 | TGCGCCAGCAGCCAAGACCCGGGACAGGGGATATACAATGAGCAGTTCTTC | CASSQDPGQGIYNEQFF
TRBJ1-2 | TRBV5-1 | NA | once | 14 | TGCGCCAGCAGCTTGGATCGTAATAACTATGGCTACACCTTC | CASSLDRNNYGYTF
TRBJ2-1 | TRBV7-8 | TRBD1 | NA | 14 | TGTGCCAGCAGCCGAGGACAGGGGTACAATGAGCAGTTCTTC | CASSRGQGYNEQFF
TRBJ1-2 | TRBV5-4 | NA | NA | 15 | TGTGCCAGCAGCTTGGTTCAGGGTAGGGATATGGGCTACACCTTC | CASSLVQGRDMGYTF
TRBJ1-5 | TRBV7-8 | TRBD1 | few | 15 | TGTGCCAGCAGCCTAACAGGACAGGACAATCAGCCCCAGCATTTT | CASSLTGQDNQPQHF
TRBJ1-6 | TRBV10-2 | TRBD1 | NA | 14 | TGCGCCAGCCGGGCGGGACAGGAGAATTCACCCCTCCACTTT | CASRAGQENSPLHF
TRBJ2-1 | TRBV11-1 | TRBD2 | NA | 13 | TGTGCCAGCAGCTCCCGGCGGGGGAATGAGCAGTTCTTC | CASSSRRGNEQFF
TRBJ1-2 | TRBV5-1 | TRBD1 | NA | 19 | TGCGCCAGCAGCTTGGTGGCGACAGGGGGCAATCGAGTTAACTATGGCTACACCTTC | CASSLVATGGNRVNYGYTF
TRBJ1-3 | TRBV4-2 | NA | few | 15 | TGTGCCAGCAGCCAAGTAGGCCAGCCCGGGGACACCATATATTTT | CASSQVGQPGDTIYF
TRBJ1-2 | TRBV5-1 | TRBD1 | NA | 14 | TGCGCCAGCAGCCCAGGACAGGGGTTCTATGGCTACACCTTC | CASSPGQGFYGYTF
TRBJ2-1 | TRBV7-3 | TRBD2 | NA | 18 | TGTGCCAGCAGCTTAAGGGGCCAAACTAGCGGGAGTGGAAATGAGCAGTTCTTC | CASSLRGQTSGSGNEQFF
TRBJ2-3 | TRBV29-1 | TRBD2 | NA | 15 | TGCAGCGTTATGGGACTAGCGGGAAATCGGGATACGCAGTATTTT | CSVMGLAGNRDTQYF
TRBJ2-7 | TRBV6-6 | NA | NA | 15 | TGTGCCAGCAGTTACGAGACAGTTCCCTCCTACGAGCAGTACTTC | CASSYETVPSYEQYF
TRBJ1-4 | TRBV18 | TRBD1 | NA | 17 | TGTGCCAGCTCAACCGGGACAGGGGAGACTGGAAATGAAAAACTGTTTTTT | CASSTGTGETGNEKLFF
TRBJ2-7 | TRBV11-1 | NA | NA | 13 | TGTGCCAGCAGCCAGACAGGTTACTACGAGCAGTACTTC | CASSQTGYYEQYF
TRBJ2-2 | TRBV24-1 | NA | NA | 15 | TGTGCCACCAGTGGAGCAGGGGTTCCTACGGGGGAGCTGTTTTTT | CATSGAGVPTGELFF
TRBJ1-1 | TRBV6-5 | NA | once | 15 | TGTGCCAGCAGTCCCCCAGGCAGGGCGACTCCTGAAGCTTTCTTT | CASSPPGRATPEAFF